Listed below are T cell receptor beta chains from one sample, sequenced in a study of early T cells in non-severe SARS-CoV-2 infection. TCRdb reprocessed the 5' RACE reads via MiXCR and lists one record per CDR3 protein. The sample shows tens of thousands of distinct CDR3 sequences, approximately 15% of them seen only once. The material sequenced was whole blood, taken at baseline. The receptors stem from an adult who was a healthcare worker with PCR-confirmed SARS-CoV-2 infection or an uninfected control (not recorded which). The CDR3 runs from the conserved cysteine through the conserved F or W. The D gene is left open where the match is weak. Clone size is given for some rows only: seen once, a few or many times, or a class if the clone is expanded.

d_call	clone_size	v_call	j_call	cdr3_aa	cdr3_nt
NA	few	TRBV2	TRBJ2-1	CASSGLTLYNEQFF	TGTGCCAGCAGCGGACTAACCCTTTACAATGAGCAGTTCTTC
NA	NA	TRBV4-1	TRBJ2-7	CASSQARAHGYEQYF	TGCGCCAGCAGCCAAGCGAGGGCCCACGGTTACGAGCAGTACTTC
NA	NA	TRBV24-1	TRBJ2-7	CATSGHAGSEQYF	TGTGCCACCAGTGGACACGCGGGAAGCGAGCAGTACTTC
TRBD2	few	TRBV29-1	TRBJ2-7	CSASRGYEQYF	TGCAGCGCCTCGCGGGGGTACGAGCAGTACTTC
TRBD1	NA	TRBV15	TRBJ2-7	CATSRDTTGIYEQYF	TGTGCCACCAGCAGAGACACGACAGGGATCTACGAGCAGTACTTC
NA	NA	TRBV12-3/TRBV12-4	TRBJ2-2	CASSFGQSTGELFF	TGTGCCAGCAGTTTCGGGCAGTCCACCGGGGAGCTGTTTTTT
NA	few	TRBV24-1	TRBJ1-4	CATSDCWDLEKLFF	TGTGCCACCAGTGATTGTTGGGACCTAGAAAAACTGTTTTTT
NA	few	TRBV25-1	TRBJ2-3	CASSEKEGREPGFTYTQYF	TGTGCCAGCAGTGAAAAGGAGGGTCGAGAACCGGGATTTACGTATACGCAGTATTTT
TRBD1	few	TRBV29-1	TRBJ2-5	CSVGDSQTQYF	TGCAGCGTAGGGGACAGCCAGACCCAGTACTTC
NA	NA	TRBV19	TRBJ2-2	CASSIIDLRGTGELFF	TGTGCCAGTAGTATTATCGACCTGAGGGGCACCGGGGAGCTGTTTTTT
TRBD2	few	TRBV28	TRBJ2-3	CASSLRSSGLADTDTQYF	TGTGCCAGCAGTTTAAGGTCGAGTGGGCTAGCGGACACAGATACGCAGTATTTT
NA	NA	TRBV29-1	TRBJ1-3	CSVTGTSGNTIYF	TGCAGCGTCACAGGTACCTCTGGAAACACCATATATTTT
NA	few	TRBV9	TRBJ2-3	CASSSSGWGPSDTQYF	TGTGCCAGCAGCTCCTCTGGATGGGGGCCTTCAGATACGCAGTATTTT
TRBD2	NA	TRBV6-5	TRBJ2-1	CASRLAGHSYNEQFF	TGTGCCAGCAGGCTAGCGGGGCACTCCTACAATGAGCAGTTCTTC
NA	few	TRBV29-1	TRBJ1-1	CSVQPDREAFF	TGCAGCGTTCAACCAGACCGGGAGGCTTTCTTT
TRBD1	NA	TRBV18	TRBJ1-2	CASSETGADYGYTF	TGTGCCAGCTCAGAAACAGGGGCCGACTATGGCTACACCTTC
NA	NA	TRBV5-1	TRBJ2-1	CASSLTGAVDNEQFF	TGCGCCAGCAGTTTGACGGGGGCAGTCGACAATGAGCAGTTCTTC
NA	few	TRBV12-3/TRBV12-4	TRBJ1-1	CASSNTEAFF	TGTGCCAGCTCAAACACTGAAGCTTTCTTT
NA	NA	TRBV21-1	TRBJ2-7	CASSKLPGVGPYEQYF	TGTGCCAGCAGCAAACTGCCAGGCGTAGGTCCCTACGAGCAGTACTTC
NA	NA	TRBV20-1	TRBJ2-3	CSAVNPMTTTDTQYF	TGCAGTGCTGTAAACCCGATGACTACCACAGATACGCAGTATTTT
TRBD2	many	TRBV10-1	TRBJ2-3	CASSELLAGGRNTQYF	TGCGCCAGCAGTGAGTTACTAGCGGGAGGGCGGAATACGCAGTATTTT
NA	few	TRBV12-3/TRBV12-4	TRBJ2-7	CASSLSHSGGQYF	TGTGCCAGCAGTTTATCCCATTCCGGGGGGCAGTACTTC
TRBD1	NA	TRBV12-3/TRBV12-4	TRBJ1-4	CASSKGQGQEKLFF	TGTGCCAGCAGTAAAGGACAGGGACAGGAAAAACTGTTTTTT
NA	few	TRBV7-2	TRBJ2-1	CASSLSASGIYNEQFF	TGTGCCAGCAGCTTGTCCGCGAGCGGAATCTACAATGAGCAGTTCTTC
NA	few	TRBV28	TRBJ2-2	CASSLRDLFTGELFF	TGTGCCAGCAGCCTCAGGGACCTATTTACCGGGGAGCTGTTTTTT
NA	few	TRBV20-1	TRBJ2-1	CSARDPAGSYNEQFF	TGCAGTGCTAGAGACCCCGCGGGATCCTACAATGAGCAGTTCTTC
TRBD2	few	TRBV10-3	TRBJ2-3	CAISRLAGGLDTQYF	TGTGCCATCAGCCGTCTAGCGGGAGGGCTAGATACGCAGTATTTT
NA	NA	TRBV7-3	TRBJ1-1	CASSLTGPGTEAFF	TGTGCCAGCAGCCTAACGGGCCCGGGGACTGAAGCTTTCTTT
NA	few	TRBV2	TRBJ2-3	CASSTSTYSTDTQYF	TGTGCCAGCAGTACTAGCACTTATAGCACAGATACGCAGTATTTT
NA	NA	TRBV28	TRBJ2-3	CASSLYSRSHTQYF	TGTGCCAGCAGTTTATACTCCCGCTCCCATACGCAGTATTTT
NA	few	TRBV14	TRBJ1-1	CASSQERGSTEAFF	TGTGCCAGCAGCCAAGAACGGGGTAGCACTGAAGCTTTCTTT
NA	many	TRBV4-2	TRBJ2-3	CASSRPRDTQYF	TGTGCCAGCAGCCGTCCGCGGGATACGCAGTATTTT
TRBD2	few	TRBV4-1	TRBJ2-7	CASSLTSGAYEQYF	TGCGCCAGCAGCTTAACTAGCGGAGCCTACGAGCAGTACTTC
TRBD1	few	TRBV27	TRBJ2-5	CASSLRDSPGTQYF	TGTGCCAGCAGTTTAAGGGACAGTCCAGGGACCCAGTACTTC
NA	once	TRBV6-1	TRBJ2-1	CASYSQGAGYNEQFF	TGTGCCAGCTACTCGCAAGGGGCTGGCTACAATGAGCAGTTCTTC
TRBD2	few	TRBV5-4	TRBJ2-2	CASSLGTSGPSNTGELFF	TGTGCCAGCAGCTTGGGGACTAGCGGCCCTTCTAACACCGGGGAGCTGTTTTTT
TRBD1	many	TRBV9	TRBJ1-1	CASSGQQGADTEAFF	TGTGCCAGCAGCGGACAACAGGGGGCGGACACTGAAGCTTTCTTT
TRBD2	NA	TRBV5-1	TRBJ2-1	CASSLEGLAVFNEQFF	TGCGCCAGCAGCTTGGAGGGACTAGCGGTCTTCAATGAGCAGTTCTTC
NA	many	TRBV18	TRBJ1-5	CASSPGVANQPQHF	TGTGCCAGCTCACCAGGGGTGGCCAATCAGCCCCAGCATTTT
NA	NA	TRBV20-1	TRBJ1-1	CSARDVMRRAFF	TGCAGTGCTAGAGATGTTATGAGACGGGCTTTCTTT
NA	NA	TRBV5-4	TRBJ2-4	CASSLAETGAGAIQYF	TGTGCCAGCAGCTTGGCGGAGACCGGCGCGGGGGCCATTCAGTACTTC
TRBD1	NA	TRBV5-1	TRBJ2-5	CASSLRDSLWYF	TGCGCCAGCAGCCTCCGGGACAGCCTTTGGTACTTC
NA	many	TRBV5-1	TRBJ1-6	CASSLEVSYNSPLHF	TGCGCCAGCAGCTTGGAAGTCAGTTATAATTCACCCCTCCACTTT
TRBD2	few	TRBV20-1	TRBJ2-3	CSAASSGRASDTQYF	TGCAGTGCTGCCTCTAGCGGGAGGGCCTCTGATACGCAGTATTTT
NA	few	TRBV7-9	TRBJ2-1	CASSPGRDEQFF	TGTGCCAGCAGTCCCGGACGCGATGAGCAGTTCTTC
TRBD1	many	TRBV16	TRBJ1-5	CASTTQAPGGVNQPQHF	TGTGCCAGCACCACTCAGGCCCCAGGGGGCGTTAATCAGCCCCAGCATTTT
TRBD2	few	TRBV10-3	TRBJ2-1	CAISGTPGLAGDNEQFF	TGTGCCATCAGTGGTACCCCGGGACTAGCGGGAGACAATGAGCAGTTCTTC
NA	medium-sized	TRBV7-3	TRBJ2-7	CASSIPGGYEQYF	TGTGCCAGCAGCATACCAGGAGGGTACGAGCAGTACTTC
NA	NA	TRBV5-1	TRBJ1-4	CASSLSYAQGVEKLFF	TGCGCCAGCAGCCTTTCCTACGCCCAAGGGGTTGAAAAACTGTTTTTT
NA	NA	TRBV10-3	TRBJ2-2	CAISGRTGLSNTGELFF	TGTGCCATCAGTGGCCGGACAGGACTATCGAACACCGGGGAGCTGTTTTTT
NA	few	TRBV7-9	TRBJ1-5	CASSLGGDNQPQHF	TGTGCCAGCAGCTTAGGAGGGGACAATCAGCCCCAGCATTTT